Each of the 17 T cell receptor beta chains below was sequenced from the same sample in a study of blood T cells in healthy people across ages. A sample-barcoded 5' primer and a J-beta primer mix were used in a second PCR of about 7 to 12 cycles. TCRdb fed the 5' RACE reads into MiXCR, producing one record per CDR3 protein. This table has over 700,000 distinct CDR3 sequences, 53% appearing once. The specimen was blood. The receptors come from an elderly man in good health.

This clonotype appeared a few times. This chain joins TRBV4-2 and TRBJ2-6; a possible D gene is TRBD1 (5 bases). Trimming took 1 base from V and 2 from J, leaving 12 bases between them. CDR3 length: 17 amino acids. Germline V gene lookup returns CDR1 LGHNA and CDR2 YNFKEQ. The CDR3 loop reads CASSQGGRVAGANVLTF. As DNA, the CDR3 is TGTGCCAGCAGCCAAGGGGGCAGGGTCGCTGGGGCCAACGTCCTGACTTTC.

The DNA of the CDR3 is TGCGCCAGCAGTTTATTGGGGACTTACTACAATGAGCAGTTCTTC. Its translation: CASSLLGTYYNEQFF. The V and J genes are TRBV5-1 and TRBJ2-1; tentative D call: TRBD2 (6 bases). The CDR3 loop spans 15 amino acids. Trimming left V 5 bases short and J 3 bases short, with 15 bases between. CDR1 is SGHRS, CDR2 YFSETQ, per germline.

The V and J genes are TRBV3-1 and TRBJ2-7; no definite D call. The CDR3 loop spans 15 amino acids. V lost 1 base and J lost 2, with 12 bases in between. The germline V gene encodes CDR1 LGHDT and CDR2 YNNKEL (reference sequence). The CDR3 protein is CASSQAPGRPYEQYF. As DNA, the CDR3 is TGTGCCAGCAGCCAAGCGCCAGGACGACCCTACGAGCAGTACTTC.

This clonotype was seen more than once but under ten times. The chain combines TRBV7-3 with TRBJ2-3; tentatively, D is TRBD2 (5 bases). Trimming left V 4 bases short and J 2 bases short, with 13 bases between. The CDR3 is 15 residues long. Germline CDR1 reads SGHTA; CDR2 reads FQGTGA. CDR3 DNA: TGTGCCAGCAGCTACGGACGGGGAGCCACAGATACGCAGTATTTT. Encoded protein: CASSYGRGATDTQYF.

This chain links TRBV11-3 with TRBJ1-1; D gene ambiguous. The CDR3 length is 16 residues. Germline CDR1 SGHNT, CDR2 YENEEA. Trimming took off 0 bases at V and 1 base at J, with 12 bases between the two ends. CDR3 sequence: CASSLDTPSSNTEAFF. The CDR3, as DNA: TGTGCCAGCAGCTTAGATACTCCGTCTTCGAACACTGAAGCTTTCTTT.

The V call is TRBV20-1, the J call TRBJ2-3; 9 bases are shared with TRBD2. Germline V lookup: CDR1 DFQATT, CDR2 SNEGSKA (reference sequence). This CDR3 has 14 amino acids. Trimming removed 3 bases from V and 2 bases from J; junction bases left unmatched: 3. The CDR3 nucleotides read TGCAGTGCTAGGCCTAGCGGGGTCACAGATACGCAGTATTTT. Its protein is CSARPSGVTDTQYF.

CDR3 DNA sequence: TGTGCCAGCAGTTTAGCGGGGCCCGGGACACCGAACTATGGCTACACCTTC. This translates into CASSLAGPGTPNYGYTF. This sequence joins TRBV12-3 or TRBV12-4 and TRBJ1-2; possibly TRBD1 for D (6 bases). Deletions cut 0 bases from V and 2 bases from J, with 16 bases between. The CDR3 contains 17 residues.

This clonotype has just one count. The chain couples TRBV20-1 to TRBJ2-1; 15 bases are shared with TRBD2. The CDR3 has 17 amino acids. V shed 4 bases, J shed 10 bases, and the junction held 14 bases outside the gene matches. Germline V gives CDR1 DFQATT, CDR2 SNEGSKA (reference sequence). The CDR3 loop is CSATPGLAGGREGEQFF. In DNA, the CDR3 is TGCAGTGCTACTCCGGGACTAGCGGGAGGTCGCGAAGGAGAGCAGTTCTTC.

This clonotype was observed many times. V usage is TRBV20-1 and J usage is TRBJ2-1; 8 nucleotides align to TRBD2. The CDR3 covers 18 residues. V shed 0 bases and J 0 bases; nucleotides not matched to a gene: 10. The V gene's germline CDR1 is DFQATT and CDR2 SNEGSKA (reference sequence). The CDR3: CSARDWPSGQSSYNEQFF. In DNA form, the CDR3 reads TGCAGTGCTAGAGATTGGCCTAGCGGGCAGAGCTCCTACAATGAGCAGTTCTTC.

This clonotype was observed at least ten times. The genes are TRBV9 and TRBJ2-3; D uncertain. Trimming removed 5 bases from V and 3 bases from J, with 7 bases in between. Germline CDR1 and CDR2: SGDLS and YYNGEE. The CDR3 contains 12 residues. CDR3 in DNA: TGTGCCAGCAGGGGCATGACAGATACGCAGTATTTT. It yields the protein CASRGMTDTQYF.

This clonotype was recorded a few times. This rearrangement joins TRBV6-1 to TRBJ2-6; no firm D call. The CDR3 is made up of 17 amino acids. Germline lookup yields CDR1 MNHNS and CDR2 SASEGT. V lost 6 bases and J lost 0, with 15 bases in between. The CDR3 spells CASSQFQMASGANVLTF. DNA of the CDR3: TGTGCCAGCAGCCAATTCCAAATGGCCTCTGGGGCCAACGTCCTGACTTTC.

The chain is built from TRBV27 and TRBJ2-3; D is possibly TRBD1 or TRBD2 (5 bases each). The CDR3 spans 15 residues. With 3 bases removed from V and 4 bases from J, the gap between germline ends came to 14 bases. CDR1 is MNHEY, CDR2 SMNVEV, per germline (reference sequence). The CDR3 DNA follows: TGTGCCAGCAGTTTGGGGGTGTTGAGCGCAGATACGCAGTATTTT. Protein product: CASSLGVLSADTQYF.

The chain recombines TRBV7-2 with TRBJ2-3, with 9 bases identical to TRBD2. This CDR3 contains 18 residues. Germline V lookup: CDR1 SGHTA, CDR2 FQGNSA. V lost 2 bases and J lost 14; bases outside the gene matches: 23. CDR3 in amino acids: CASSLTGPTSGLYRYAYF. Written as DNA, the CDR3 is TGTGCCAGCAGCTTAACAGGGCCGACTAGCGGTTTATACAGATACGCGTATTTT.

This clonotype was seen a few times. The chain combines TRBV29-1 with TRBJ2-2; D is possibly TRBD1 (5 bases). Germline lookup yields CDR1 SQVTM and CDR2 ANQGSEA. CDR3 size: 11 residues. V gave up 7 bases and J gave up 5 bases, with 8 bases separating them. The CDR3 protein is CSGQGTGELFF. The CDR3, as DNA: TGCAGCGGCCAGGGTACCGGGGAGCTGTTTTTT.

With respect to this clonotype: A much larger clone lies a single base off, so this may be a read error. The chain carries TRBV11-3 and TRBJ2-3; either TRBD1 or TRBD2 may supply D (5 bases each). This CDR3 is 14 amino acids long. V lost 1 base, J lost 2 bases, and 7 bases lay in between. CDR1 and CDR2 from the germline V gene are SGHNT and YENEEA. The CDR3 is CASSLGGTTDTQYF. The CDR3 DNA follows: TGTGCCAGCAGCTTAGGGGGGACCACAGATACGCAGTATTTT.

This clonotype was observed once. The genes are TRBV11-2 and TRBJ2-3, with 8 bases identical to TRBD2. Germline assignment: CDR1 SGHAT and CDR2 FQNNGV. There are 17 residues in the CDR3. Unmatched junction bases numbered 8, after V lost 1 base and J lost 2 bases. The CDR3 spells CASSLVAAGDLTDTQYF. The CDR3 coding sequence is TGTGCCAGCAGCTTAGTTGCAGCGGGAGACCTCACAGATACGCAGTATTTT.

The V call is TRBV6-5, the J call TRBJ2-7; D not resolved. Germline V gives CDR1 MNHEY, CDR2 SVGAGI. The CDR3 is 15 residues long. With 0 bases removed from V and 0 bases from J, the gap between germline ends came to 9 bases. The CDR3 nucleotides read TGTGCCAGCAGTTACTCGGTTCGGAGCTCCTACGAGCAGTACTTC. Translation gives CASSYSVRSSYEQYF.